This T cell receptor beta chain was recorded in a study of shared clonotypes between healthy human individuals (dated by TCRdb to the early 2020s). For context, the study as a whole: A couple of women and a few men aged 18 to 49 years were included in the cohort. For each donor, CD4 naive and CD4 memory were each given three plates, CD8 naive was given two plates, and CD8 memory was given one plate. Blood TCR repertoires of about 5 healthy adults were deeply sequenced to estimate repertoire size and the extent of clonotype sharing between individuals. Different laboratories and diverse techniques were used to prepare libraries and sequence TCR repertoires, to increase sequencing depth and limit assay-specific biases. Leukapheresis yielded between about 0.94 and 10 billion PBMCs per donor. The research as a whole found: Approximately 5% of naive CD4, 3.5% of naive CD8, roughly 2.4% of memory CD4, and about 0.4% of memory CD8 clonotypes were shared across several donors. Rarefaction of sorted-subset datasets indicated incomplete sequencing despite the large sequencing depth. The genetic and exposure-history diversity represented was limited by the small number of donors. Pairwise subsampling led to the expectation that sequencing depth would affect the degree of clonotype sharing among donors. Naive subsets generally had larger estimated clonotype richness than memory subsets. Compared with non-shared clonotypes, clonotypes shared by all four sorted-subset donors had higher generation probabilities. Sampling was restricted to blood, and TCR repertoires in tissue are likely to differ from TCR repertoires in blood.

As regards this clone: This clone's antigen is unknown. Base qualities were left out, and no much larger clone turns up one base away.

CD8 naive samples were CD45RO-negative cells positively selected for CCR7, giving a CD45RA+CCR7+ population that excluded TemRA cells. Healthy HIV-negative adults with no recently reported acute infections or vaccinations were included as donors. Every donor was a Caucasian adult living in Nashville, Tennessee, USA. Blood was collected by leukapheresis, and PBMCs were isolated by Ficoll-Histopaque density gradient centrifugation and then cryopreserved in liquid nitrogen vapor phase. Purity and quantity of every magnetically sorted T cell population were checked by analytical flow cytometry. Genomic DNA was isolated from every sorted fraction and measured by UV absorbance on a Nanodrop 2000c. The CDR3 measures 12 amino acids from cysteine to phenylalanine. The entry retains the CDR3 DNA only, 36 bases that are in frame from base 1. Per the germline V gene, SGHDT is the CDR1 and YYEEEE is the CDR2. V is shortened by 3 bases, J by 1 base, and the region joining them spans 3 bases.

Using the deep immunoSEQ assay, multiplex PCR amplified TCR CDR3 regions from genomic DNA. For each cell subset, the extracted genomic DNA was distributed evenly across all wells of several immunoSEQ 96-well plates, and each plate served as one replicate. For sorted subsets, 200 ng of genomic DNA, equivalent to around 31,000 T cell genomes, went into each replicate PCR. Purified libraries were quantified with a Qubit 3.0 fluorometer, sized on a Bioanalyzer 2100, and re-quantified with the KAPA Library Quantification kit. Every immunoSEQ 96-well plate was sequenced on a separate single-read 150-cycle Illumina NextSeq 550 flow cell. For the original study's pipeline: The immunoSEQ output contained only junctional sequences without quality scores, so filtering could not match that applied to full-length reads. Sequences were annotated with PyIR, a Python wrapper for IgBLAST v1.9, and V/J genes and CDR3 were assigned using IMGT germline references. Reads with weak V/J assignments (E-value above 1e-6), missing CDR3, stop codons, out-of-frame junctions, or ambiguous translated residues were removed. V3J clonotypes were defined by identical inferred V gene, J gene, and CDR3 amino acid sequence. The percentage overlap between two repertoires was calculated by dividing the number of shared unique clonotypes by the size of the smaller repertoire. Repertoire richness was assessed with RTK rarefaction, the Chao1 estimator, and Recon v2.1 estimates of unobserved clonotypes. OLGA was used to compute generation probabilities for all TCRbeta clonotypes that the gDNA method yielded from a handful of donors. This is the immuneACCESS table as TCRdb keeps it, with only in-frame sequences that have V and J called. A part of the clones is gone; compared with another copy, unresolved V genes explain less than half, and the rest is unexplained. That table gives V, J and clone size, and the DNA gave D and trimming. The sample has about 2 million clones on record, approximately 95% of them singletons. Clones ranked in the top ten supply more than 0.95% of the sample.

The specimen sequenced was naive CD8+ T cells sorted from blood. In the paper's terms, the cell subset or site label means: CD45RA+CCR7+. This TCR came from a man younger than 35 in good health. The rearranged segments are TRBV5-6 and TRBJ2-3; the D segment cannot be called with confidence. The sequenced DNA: TGTGCCAGCAGCTACGGCACAGATACGCAGTATTTT. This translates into CASSYGTDTQYF.